This TCR beta chain was identified during a study of identical twins. TCRdb analysed the 5' RACE reads with MiXCR anew, one entry per CDR3 protein. Here the sample spans approximately 700,000 distinct CDR3 sequences, roughly 18% being singletons. V lost 3 bases, J lost 7 bases, and 9 bases lay in between. The CDR3 covers 13 residues. Whole-study results and caveats: Memory repertoires lacked the insertion deficit that abundant cord blood beta clonotypes showed.

This clonotype showed up just a few times. Its target is not known. This sample was shared with a second study, whose subject was T cells expressing NK-cell markers. As that study records: TCR beta repertoires came from sorted CD3+CD56+NKG2C+, CD3+CD56+NKG2C- and CD3+CD56-NKG2C+ T cells.

The chain joins TRBV12-3 or TRBV12-4 to TRBJ2-2; no clear D gene. Sequencing was done on a sample of PBMCs. The sequence was obtained from a woman aged 18-35 years in good health. CDR3 DNA: TGTGCCAGCAGTTTTTTGAGGATCGGGGAGCTGTTTTTT. It specifies CASSFLRIGELFF.